The clone carrying this TCR beta chain turned up a few times. The CDR3 is 14 amino acids. Germline V gives CDR1 SGHDT, CDR2 YYEEEE. Trimming left V 2 bases short and J 0 bases short, with 9 bases between. The TCR beta repertoire was assessed by survey-level immunoSEQ sequencing. Profiling relied on immunoSEQ multiplex PCR, and the TCRdb table lists in-frame clones only, not all of them. Of tens of thousands of clones in the sample, more than 80% were seen once. This TCR derives from a man aged 35 to 55 with rheumatoid arthritis. The specimen was PBMCs. The rearrangement links TRBV5-6 to TRBJ2-7; D is uncertain. In DNA form, the CDR3 reads TGTGCCAGCAGCTTTGCTTTTAGCTCCTACGAGCAGTACTTC. Encoded protein: CASSFAFSSYEQYF.